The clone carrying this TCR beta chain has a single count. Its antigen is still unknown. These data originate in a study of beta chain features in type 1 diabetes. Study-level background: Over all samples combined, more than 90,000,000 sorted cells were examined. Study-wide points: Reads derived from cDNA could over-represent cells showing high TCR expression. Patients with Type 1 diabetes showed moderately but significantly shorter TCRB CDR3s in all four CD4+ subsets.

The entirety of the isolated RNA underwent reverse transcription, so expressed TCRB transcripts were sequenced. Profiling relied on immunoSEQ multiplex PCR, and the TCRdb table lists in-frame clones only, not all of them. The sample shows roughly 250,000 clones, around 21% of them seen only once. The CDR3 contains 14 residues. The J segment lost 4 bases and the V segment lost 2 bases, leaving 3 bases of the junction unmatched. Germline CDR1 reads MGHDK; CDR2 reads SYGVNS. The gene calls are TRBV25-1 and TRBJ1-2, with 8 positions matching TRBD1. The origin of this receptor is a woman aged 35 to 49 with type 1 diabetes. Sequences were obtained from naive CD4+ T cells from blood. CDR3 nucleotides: TGTGCCAGCAGTGAACCAGGGGGCTTCTATGGCTACACCTTC. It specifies CASSEPGGFYGYTF.